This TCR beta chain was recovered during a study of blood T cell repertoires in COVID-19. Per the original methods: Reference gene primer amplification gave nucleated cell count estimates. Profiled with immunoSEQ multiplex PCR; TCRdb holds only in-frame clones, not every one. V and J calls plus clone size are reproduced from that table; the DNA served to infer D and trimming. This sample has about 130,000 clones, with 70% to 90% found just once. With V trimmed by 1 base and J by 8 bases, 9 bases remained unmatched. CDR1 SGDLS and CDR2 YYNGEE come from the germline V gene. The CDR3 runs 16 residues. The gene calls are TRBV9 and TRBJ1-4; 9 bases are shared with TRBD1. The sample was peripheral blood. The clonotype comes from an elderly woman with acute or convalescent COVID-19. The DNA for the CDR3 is TGTGCCAGCAGCGTACGAGGGGGACAGGGACGGGAAAAACTGTTTTTT. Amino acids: CASSVRGGQGREKLFF. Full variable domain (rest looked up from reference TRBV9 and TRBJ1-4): DSGVTQTPKHLITATGQRVTLRCSPRSGDLSVYWYQQSLDQGLQFLIQYYNGEERAKGNILERFSAQQFPDLHSELNLSSLELGDSALYFCASSVRGGQGREKLFFGSGTQLSVL.